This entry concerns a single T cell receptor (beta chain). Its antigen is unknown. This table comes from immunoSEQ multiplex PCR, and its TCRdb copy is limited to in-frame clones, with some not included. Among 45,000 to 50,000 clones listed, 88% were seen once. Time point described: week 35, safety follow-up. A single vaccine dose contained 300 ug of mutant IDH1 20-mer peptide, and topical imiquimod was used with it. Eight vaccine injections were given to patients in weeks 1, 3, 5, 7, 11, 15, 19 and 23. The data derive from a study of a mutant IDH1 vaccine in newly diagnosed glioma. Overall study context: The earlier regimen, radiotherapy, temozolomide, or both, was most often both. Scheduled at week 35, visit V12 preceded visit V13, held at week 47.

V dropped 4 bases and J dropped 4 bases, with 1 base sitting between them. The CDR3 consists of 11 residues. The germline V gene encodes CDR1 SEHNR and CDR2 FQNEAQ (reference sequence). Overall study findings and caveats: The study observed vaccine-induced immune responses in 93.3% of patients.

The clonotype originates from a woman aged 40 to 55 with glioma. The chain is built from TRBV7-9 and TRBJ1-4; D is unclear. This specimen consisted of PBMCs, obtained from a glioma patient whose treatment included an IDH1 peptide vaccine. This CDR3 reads CASSYNEKLFF. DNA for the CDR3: TGTGCCAGCAGCTATAATGAAAAACTGTTTTTT.